The 18 T cell receptor beta chains in this list originate from one sample, sequenced in a study of blood T cells in healthy people across ages. For the second PCR, which ran for roughly 7 to 11 cycles, a sample-barcoded 5' primer and a J-beta primer mix were used. TCRdb recomputed calls from the 5' RACE reads with MiXCR, one row per CDR3 protein. The sample consists of about 730,000 distinct CDR3 sequences, roughly two fifths of them appearing once. The specimen was blood. The receptors come from a woman aged 55-69 years in good health.

J is TRBJ2-3 and V is TRBV5-1; D is uncertain. Trimming cost V 4 bases and J 3 bases, with 24 bases left between them. The CDR3 runs 18 residues. The germline CDR1 and CDR2 sequences are SGHRS and YFSETQ. The CDR3 sequence is CASSQNPTGRVGTDTQYF. CDR3 bases: TGCGCCAGCAGCCAAAACCCGACTGGCCGCGTAGGTACAGATACGCAGTATTTT.

This clonotype was counted a few times. This chain connects TRBV7-3 to TRBJ1-1; the D is unclear. CDR1 is SGHTA, CDR2 FQGTGA, per germline. This CDR3 has 16 residues. With 4 bases removed from V and 3 bases from J, the gap between germline ends came to 18 bases. The CDR3 region has the DNA TGTGCCAGCAGCTCTGGATTTGGGGTCGGGGACACTGAAGCTTTCTTT. As protein: CASSSGFGVGDTEAFF.

This clonotype was recorded a few times. The chain has TRBV28 and TRBJ2-1; 8 bases align to TRBD2. Trimming at V came to 8 bases and at J to 10 bases, leaving 10 bases not matched to a gene. This CDR3 is 13 amino acids long. Looked up from germline, CDR1 is MDHEN and CDR2 is SYDVKM. The CDR3 spells CASWWAGGGEQFF. The DNA of the CDR3 is TGTGCCAGCTGGTGGGCGGGAGGTGGCGAGCAGTTCTTC.

The rearrangement links TRBV10-3 to TRBJ2-5, with 15 positions matching TRBD2. Germline CDR1 is ENHRY and CDR2 is SYGVKD. This CDR3 spans 16 amino acids. V shed 2 bases and J 4 bases; nucleotides not matched to a gene: 2. For the CDR3, the DNA is TGTGCCATCAGTGAGCTGGGACTAGCGGGAGGAGAGACCCAGTACTTC. Translating it yields CAISELGLAGGETQYF.

This clonotype came up a few times. The CDR3 nucleotides read TGTGCCAGCAGCTTAACACTAGGGACTAGCGGTCTGGACCCACCCACAGATACGCAGTATTTT. It encodes CASSLTLGTSGLDPPTDTQYF. This chain uses TRBV7-3 with TRBJ2-3; 11 bases match TRBD2. This CDR3 has 21 amino acids. Germline V gene sequence: CDR1 SGHTA, CDR2 FQGTGA. With 0 bases clipped from V and 2 bases from J, the junction kept 16 bases outside the gene matches.

This clonotype was found a few times. The CDR3 protein is CASSDSPNYGYTF. The CDR3 bases are TGTGCCAGCTCGGACAGTCCTAACTATGGCTACACCTTC. This chain links TRBV27 with TRBJ1-2; the D gene is possibly TRBD1 (6 bases). Trimming removed 8 bases from V and 0 bases from J, with 10 bases in between. The CDR3 runs 13 residues. The germline V gene encodes CDR1 MNHEY and CDR2 SMNVEV (reference sequence).

The V call is TRBV30, the J call TRBJ2-5; maybe TRBD1 (6 bases). V dropped 2 bases and J dropped 5 bases, with 15 bases sitting between them. In germline, CDR1 is GTSNPN, CDR2 SVGIG (reference sequence). This CDR3 is 14 amino acids long. Written as DNA, the CDR3 is TGTGCCTGGAGTCCCCAGGGGATCGGGGAGACCCAGTACTTC. The encoded protein is CAWSPQGIGETQYF.

This sequence joins TRBV20-1 and TRBJ2-5, with D perhaps TRBD1 or TRBD2 (7 bases each). Trimming removed 0 bases at V and 4 bases at J, with 15 bases between. The CDR3 spans 15 residues. Germline V lookup: CDR1 DFQATT, CDR2 SNEGSKA (reference sequence). CDR3 DNA: TGCAGTGCTAGAGATCTCAGGGGGGGTATAGAGACCCAGTACTTC. Protein sequence: CSARDLRGGIETQYF.

This rearrangement joins TRBV20-1 to TRBJ1-4; D perhaps matches TRBD1 (6 bases). Germline V gene sequence: CDR1 DFQATT, CDR2 SNEGSKA (reference sequence). V was cut by 5 bases and J by 8 bases, with 18 bases left in between. The length of the CDR3 is 14 residues. DNA of the CDR3: TGCAGTGCTCAACAGGGAGGGGGGGACGAAAAACTGTTTTTT. Translation: CSAQQGGGDEKLFF.

The V call is TRBV18, the J call TRBJ2-2; possibly TRBD1 for D (6 bases). The CDR3 loop spans 15 amino acids. Germline loops: CDR1 KGHSH, CDR2 LQKENI. The V end was cut by 5 bases, the J end by 1 base, with 11 bases between. Here the CDR3 reads CASSASTGNTGELFF. As DNA, the CDR3 is TGTGCCAGCTCAGCCTCGACAGGGAACACCGGGGAGCTGTTTTTT.

This clonotype has just a few counts. J is TRBJ1-5 and V is TRBV10-3; D gene ambiguous. This CDR3 comprises 15 residues. Trimming left V 2 bases short and J 0 bases short, with 8 bases between. Germline CDR1 ENHRY, CDR2 SYGVKD. CDR3 nucleotides: TGTGCCATCAGTGAGGTTGAGGATAGCAATCAGCCCCAGCATTTT. Protein: CAISEVEDSNQPQHF.

The chain is built from TRBV6-5 and TRBJ1-2, with 9 bases lining up with TRBD1. Trimming at V came to 0 bases and at J to 4 bases, leaving 3 bases not matched to a gene. The CDR3 is 15 residues long. Germline V gene lookup returns CDR1 MNHEY and CDR2 SVGAGI. CDR3 in DNA: TGTGCCAGCAGTTACTCGGGGGACAGGGTCTATGGCTACACCTTC. The encoded protein is CASSYSGDRVYGYTF.

In nucleotides, the CDR3 is TGTGCCAGCAGCCGGCGGGGAACGAGAAGACCGGACAATGAGCAGTTCTTC. Its protein is CASSRRGTRRPDNEQFF. This chain uses TRBV28 with TRBJ2-1; D is possibly TRBD2 (6 bases). V lost 6 bases and J 5 bases, leaving 23 bases between the germline ends. Per the germline V gene, CDR1 is MDHEN and CDR2 is SYDVKM. The length of the CDR3 is 17 residues.

The chain employs TRBV20-1 and TRBJ2-5; D might be TRBD2 (6 bases). Germline values: CDR1 DFQATT, CDR2 SNEGSKA (reference sequence). The CDR3 runs to 14 residues. Trimming took 0 bases from V and 5 from J, leaving 13 bases between them. CDR3 nucleotides: TGCAGTGCTAGAGATGGAGGCCGGGGGGAGACCCAGTACTTC. It codes for CSARDGGRGETQYF.

This chain connects TRBV12-3 or TRBV12-4 to TRBJ1-5; no clear D gene. Between the trimmed V and J ends, which lost 3 bases and 5 bases, there was a span of 8 bases. The CDR3 is 13 residues long. The CDR3 nucleotides read TGTGCCAGCAGTTTGGGCCCCTATCAGCCCCAGCATTTT. It yields the protein CASSLGPYQPQHF.

This sequence joins TRBV20-1 and TRBJ1-2; 10 nucleotides align to TRBD1. The germline V gene has CDR1 DFQATT and CDR2 SNEGSKA (reference sequence). The trim removed 5 bases at V and 7 bases at J, leaving 7 bases unmatched. This CDR3 region has 13 residues. This CDR3 reads CSAGPGTGVGYTF. The CDR3 nucleotides read TGCAGTGCTGGCCCCGGGACAGGGGTTGGCTACACCTTC.

The chain employs TRBV7-2 and TRBJ2-6; 9 bases match TRBD2. The germline V gene encodes CDR1 SGHTA and CDR2 FQGNSA. With V trimmed by 1 base and J by 1 base, 8 bases remained unmatched. The CDR3 spans 19 residues. The DNA for the CDR3 is TGTGCCAGCAGCTTAGTTAGTCTAGCGGGGTTATCTGGGGCCAACGTCCTGACTTTC. Its translation is CASSLVSLAGLSGANVLTF.

This clonotype was counted a few times. The chain recombines TRBV29-1 with TRBJ2-7; TRBD2 matches at 10 bases. The CDR3 is 16 residues long. With V trimmed by 1 base and J by 4 bases, 10 bases remained unmatched. Germline V gene sequence: CDR1 SQVTM, CDR2 ANQGSEA. Here the CDR3 reads CSVEGLAGVGEYEQYF. CDR3 DNA sequence: TGCAGCGTTGAAGGCCTAGCGGGAGTCGGGGAATACGAGCAGTACTTC.